A single sample is the source of the 28 T cell receptor beta chains below, sequenced in a study of regulatory dendritic cells for organ transplantation. Allogeneic regulatory or mature dendritic cells were co-cultured for four to six days with CFSE-labeled sorted T cells at 1:10. Clones were sequenced by immunoSEQ multiplex PCR, and TCRdb holds only the in-frame ones, with some missing. The sample records about 20,000 clones, over 75% being singletons. Antigen specificity for these receptors is unknown. Material for sequencing was naive CD4+ T cells from blood cultured with regulatory dendritic cells. The subset was: CD45RA+ naive T cells. Every receptor here comes from a human donor in good health.

J is TRBJ2-7 and V is TRBV13; 11 bases map to TRBD1. The germline gives CDR1 PRHDT, CDR2 FYEKMQ (reference sequence). This CDR3 is 17 amino acids long. V was clipped by 1 base and J by 1 base; unmatched bases: 6. CDR3 nucleotides: TGTGCCAGCAGCTTAGCGGGGACAGGGGGGTTTTCCTACGAGCAGTACTTC. It translates to CASSLAGTGGFSYEQYF.

The rearrangement uses TRBV7-5 and TRBJ1-5. TRBV7-5 is shown as a pseudogene. The CDR3 runs 14 residues. The CDR3 sequence: CARSLNRLNQPQHF. CDR3 DNA: TGTGCCAGAAGCTTAAACCGGTTGAATCAGCCCCAGCATTTT.

The gene calls are TRBV5-4 and TRBJ2-3; 9 nucleotides align to TRBD2. The CDR3 is made up of 17 amino acids. Germline V CDR1 and CDR2: SGHNT, YYREEE (reference sequence). V lost 4 bases to trimming and J lost 0 bases; unmatched junction nucleotides: 9. The CDR3 spells CASSRGVAGGSTDTQYF. For the CDR3, the DNA is TGTGCCAGCAGCCGGGGGGTCGCGGGAGGGAGCACAGATACGCAGTATTTT.

The chain couples TRBV4-2 to TRBJ2-5; 9 nucleotides match TRBD2. J gave up 4 bases and V 3 bases, and 9 bases lay outside the gene matches. This CDR3 comprises 16 residues. The V gene's germline CDR1 is LGHNA and CDR2 YNFKEQ. The CDR3 bases are TGTGCCAGCAGCCAGGCCAGCGGGGGGACTGGAGAGACCCAGTACTTC. It specifies CASSQASGGTGETQYF.

This sequence joins TRBV29-1 and TRBJ1-1, with unresolved D. Trimming stripped 0 bases from V and 5 bases from J, with 16 bases between. The CDR3 length is 15 residues. From germline, CDR1 is SQVTM and CDR2 ANQGSEA. The CDR3 sequence: CSVEDRKVFPTEAFF. CDR3 in DNA: TGCAGCGTTGAAGATCGGAAGGTTTTTCCAACTGAAGCTTTCTTT.

The chain uses TRBV4-3 and TRBJ2-1, with 9 bases identical to TRBD1. The CDR3 totals 14 residues. V trimming: 4 bases; J trimming: 8 bases; junction bases outside the gene matches: 6. The germline V gene encodes CDR1 LGHNA and CDR2 YSLEER. The CDR3 DNA reads as TGCGCCAGCAGCCCGGACGGGACAGGGCATGAGCAGTTCTTC. Its translation: CASSPDGTGHEQFF.

This rearrangement joins TRBV27 to TRBJ1-2; 7 nucleotides match TRBD1. Germline-derived CDR1 and CDR2 are MNHEY and SMNVEV (reference sequence). The V and J ends lost 4 bases and 2 bases, in that order; junction bases with no gene match: 7. The CDR3 has 15 residues. The CDR3 is CASSWVAGQNYGYTF. The CDR3 bases are TGTGCCAGCAGTTGGGTTGCGGGACAGAACTATGGCTACACCTTC.

The CDR3 coding sequence is TGTGCCAGCAGTTACTACAAAGCGGGGCTCTCCTACGAGCAGTACTTC. Encoded protein: CASSYYKAGLSYEQYF. The chain couples TRBV6-6 to TRBJ2-7; 7 nucleotides align to TRBD2. The CDR3 runs to 16 residues. Per germline, CDR1 MNHNY and CDR2 SVGAGI (reference sequence). The trim removed 1 base at V and 0 bases at J, leaving 6 bases unmatched.

This sequence joins TRBV7-9 and TRBJ2-6, with D possibly TRBD1 on 6 matching bases. V was clipped by 5 bases and J by 0 bases, with 17 bases between them. Germline CDR1 and CDR2: SEHNR and FQNEAQ (reference sequence). The CDR3 has 18 amino acids. The CDR3 nucleotides read TGTGCCAGCAGCATACAGGGTCTTTTTTACTCTGGGGCCAACGTCCTGACTTTC. Translation gives CASSIQGLFYSGANVLTF.

The chain recombines TRBV18 with TRBJ1-3; TRBD1 matches at 7 bases. The CDR3 contains 18 residues. After removal of 2 bases from V and 0 bases from J, the junction contained 10 bases not matched to a gene. Germline CDR1 and CDR2: KGHSH and LQKENI. CDR3 in amino acids: CASSPTLTGVDSGNTIYF. The CDR3 DNA is TGTGCCAGCTCACCAACCCTAACAGGGGTTGACTCTGGAAACACCATATATTTT.

This clone was seen a handful of times. This chain uses TRBV19 with TRBJ2-2, with 8 positions matching TRBD1. The germline V gene has CDR1 LNHDA and CDR2 SQIVND (reference sequence). With 3 bases clipped from V and 4 bases from J, the junction kept 4 bases outside the gene matches. CDR3 length: 15 residues. CDR3 in DNA: TGTGCCAGTAGTATCCGGACAGGGAGCACCGGGGAGCTGTTTTTT. Amino acids: CASSIRTGSTGELFF.

The chain combines TRBV5-1 with TRBJ2-1; the D is unclear. The CDR3 is 14 residues long. Trimming took 2 bases from V and 5 from J, leaving 11 bases between them. The germline V gene has CDR1 SGHRS and CDR2 YFSETQ. The CDR3 region is CASSFLTDDNEQFF. CDR3 nucleotide sequence: TGCGCCAGCAGCTTTTTAACAGATGACAATGAGCAGTTCTTC. Variable domain in full (rest from reference TRBV5-1 and TRBJ2-1): KAGVTQTPRYLIKTRGQQVTLSCSPISGHRSVSWYQQTPGQGLQFLFEYFSETQRNKGNFPGRFSGRQFSNSRSEMNVSTLELGDSALYLCASSFLTDDNEQFFGPGTRLTVL.

This chain uses TRBV6-1 with TRBJ2-2, with D perhaps TRBD1 (6 bases). CDR1 MNHNS and CDR2 SASEGT come from the germline V gene. The CDR3 is 13 amino acids. The V end lost 6 bases, the J end lost 10 bases, and 15 bases lay between the germline ends. The chain's CDR3 is CASSGPGAKELFF. For the CDR3, the DNA is TGTGCCAGCAGCGGACCAGGGGCCAAGGAGCTGTTTTTT.

This chain connects TRBV7-2 to TRBJ2-7; TRBD1 or TRBD2 may be the D gene (5 bases each). The CDR3 contains 16 residues. CDR1 is SGHTA, CDR2 FQGNSA, per germline. V lost 2 bases to trimming and J lost 1 base, with 15 bases between them. The CDR3 region is CASSLITRDASYEQYF. In DNA, the CDR3 is TGTGCCAGCAGCTTAATCACCCGGGACGCGTCCTACGAGCAGTACTTC.

V is TRBV10-3 and J is TRBJ1-3; unclear D gene. Trimming pared 10 bases from V and 0 bases from J, leaving 7 bases between. CDR1 is ENHRY, CDR2 SYGVKD, per germline. The CDR3 has 12 residues. The CDR3 sequence is CATLGSGNTIYF. CDR3 DNA sequence: TGTGCCACGCTGGGCTCTGGAAACACCATATATTTT.

The V call is TRBV6-1, the J call TRBJ2-1; D might be TRBD1 (5 bases). Germline lookup yields CDR1 MNHNS and CDR2 SASEGT. There are 12 residues in the CDR3. V lost 5 bases, J lost 5 bases, and 7 bases lay in between. The CDR3 nucleotides read TGTGCCAGCAGTAAACAGGACAATGAGCAGTTCTTC. This translates into CASSKQDNEQFF.

This clone was observed a single time. The CDR3 DNA is TGCGCCAGCAGCCAAGGGCAGGGAGGTCCAGAGACCCAGTACTTC. It translates to CASSQGQGGPETQYF. The chain employs TRBV4-3 and TRBJ2-5; D might be TRBD2 (6 bases). There are 15 residues in the CDR3. The germline CDR1 and CDR2 sequences are LGHNA and YSLEER. V was trimmed by 1 base and J by 4 bases, leaving 13 bases between them.

V is TRBV6-5 and J is TRBJ2-7; TRBD2 is a possible D gene (6 bases). The V end was cut by 0 bases, the J end by 0 bases, with 12 bases between. The length of the CDR3 is 16 residues. Looked up from germline, CDR1 is MNHEY and CDR2 is SVGAGI. The CDR3 sequence is CASSYSSQGGSYEQYF. The CDR3 DNA follows: TGTGCCAGCAGTTACTCGAGTCAGGGAGGCTCCTACGAGCAGTACTTC.

This clone has just one count. The chain is built from TRBV10-3 and TRBJ2-3, with 11 bases matching TRBD2. CDR1 and CDR2 (germline): ENHRY, SYGVKD. V shed 6 bases and J 0 bases; nucleotides not matched to a gene: 8. The CDR3 runs to 17 residues. The CDR3 is CAIRGPVAGGSTDTQYF. CDR3 in DNA: TGTGCCATCAGGGGTCCAGTAGCGGGAGGGAGCACAGATACGCAGTATTTT.

The V gene is TRBV15, the J gene TRBJ2-7, with TRBD2 identical over 7 bases. J lost 7 bases, V lost 8 bases, and 14 bases had no gene match. Germline V gives CDR1 LNHNV, CDR2 YYDKDF (reference sequence). The CDR3 consists of 14 residues. CDR3 sequence (DNA): TGTGCCACCCGGTTGAGCCTAGCGGCTTTAGAGCAGTACTTC. This gives the protein CATRLSLAALEQYF.

The chain is built from TRBV5-4 and TRBJ2-3, with unresolved D. The length of the CDR3 is 13 residues. CDR1 is SGHNT and CDR2 is YYREEE in the germline V gene (reference sequence). Trimming pared 0 bases from V and 6 bases from J, leaving 8 bases between. The CDR3 DNA follows: TGTGCCAGCAGCTTGGCTCCGCCCGATACGCAGTATTTT. Its protein product is CASSLAPPDTQYF.

This chain uses TRBV28 with TRBJ1-1, with 11 bases matching TRBD1. The CDR3 sequence is 15 residues long. The trim removed 8 bases at V and 0 bases at J, leaving 5 bases unmatched. CDR1 is MDHEN, CDR2 SYDVKM, per germline. In DNA, the CDR3 is TGTGCCAGCCGGACAGGGGGCTTGCTGAACACTGAAGCTTTCTTT. Translated, it gives CASRTGGLLNTEAFF.

V is TRBV6-5 and J is TRBJ1-4; maybe TRBD1 (6 bases). Germline CDR1 reads MNHEY; CDR2 reads SVGAGI. V was cut by 5 bases and J by 8 bases, with 15 bases left in between. The CDR3 runs to 14 residues. CDR3 amino acids: CASSLNREGEKLFF. The CDR3 nucleotides read TGTGCCAGCAGTCTTAACAGGGAGGGGGAAAAACTGTTTTTT.

J is TRBJ2-3 and V is TRBV2; maybe TRBD1 (6 bases). The CDR3 runs to 15 residues. V was pared by 6 bases and J by 5 bases, with 18 bases between. CDR1 and CDR2 (germline): SNHLY, FYNNEI. The CDR3 bases are TGTGCCAGCAGATCTAAGACAGGTGGAGAAGATACGCAGTATTTT. This codes for CASRSKTGGEDTQYF.

This rearrangement joins TRBV7-2 to TRBJ2-1; D remains ambiguous. CDR3 length equals 15 residues. CDR1 SGHTA and CDR2 FQGNSA come from the germline V gene. V was shortened by 3 bases and J by 0 bases, with 9 bases between the two germline ends. The CDR3 loop reads CASSFQVSSYNEQFF. DNA for the CDR3: TGTGCCAGCAGCTTCCAGGTGAGCTCCTACAATGAGCAGTTCTTC.

This chain uses TRBV2 with TRBJ1-3; D is uncertain. The ends were cut back, 6 bases at V and 4 bases at J, with 13 bases in the middle. Germline CDR1 and CDR2: SNHLY and FYNNEI. The CDR3 length is 14 residues. For the CDR3, the DNA is TGTGCCAGCAGCCCCAAACGGTGGGGAAACACCATATATTTT. Translation gives CASSPKRWGNTIYF. Complete variable domain (other parts from reference TRBV2 and TRBJ1-3): EPEVTQTPSHQVTQMGQEVILRCVPISNHLYFYWYRQILGQKVEFLVSFYNNEISEKSEIFDDQFSVERPDGSNFTLKIRSTKLEDSAMYFCASSPKRWGNTIYFGEGSWLTVV.

The chain has TRBV29-1 and TRBJ1-1, with a tentative D call TRBD1 (6 bases). This CDR3 contains 12 residues. Trimming left V 7 bases short and J 4 bases short, with 13 bases between. Germline loops: CDR1 SQVTM, CDR2 ANQGSEA. The CDR3 DNA is TGCAGCGGGGGGGGCAGGGCCACTGAAGCTTTCTTT. It is translated as CSGGGRATEAFF.

The chain has TRBV18 and TRBJ1-1; 7 bases match TRBD1. V gave up 3 bases and J gave up 1 base; unmatched junction bases: 11. The length of the CDR3 is 17 residues. CDR1 and CDR2 from the germline V gene are KGHSH and LQKENI. The CDR3 loop is CASSPIPGGLWNTEAFF. CDR3 bases: TGTGCCAGCTCACCTATTCCAGGGGGACTATGGAACACTGAAGCTTTCTTT.